These 16 T cell receptor beta chains were sequenced from one sample in a study of T cell changes during pregnancy in multiple sclerosis. TCRdb keeps only in-frame clones here, not all; method: immunoSEQ multiplex PCR. The sample holds 35,000 to 55,000 clones, more than 80% seen once. Sample: CD4+ T cells from peripheral blood mononuclear cells, taken before pregnancy. The receptors were sampled from a female donor with multiple sclerosis, enrolled in a pregnancy study.

This rearrangement joins TRBV7-6 to TRBJ2-6, with D possibly TRBD2 on 5 matching bases. V was trimmed by 5 bases and J by 0 bases, leaving 14 bases between them. Germline CDR1 is SGHVS and CDR2 is FNYEAQ. The CDR3 runs 17 residues. CDR3 sequence reads: CASSPWRAASGANVLTF. CDR3 nucleotides: TGTGCCAGCAGCCCCTGGCGGGCCGCCTCTGGGGCCAACGTCCTGACTTTC.

This clone appeared once. V gene TRBV9 combines with J gene TRBJ2-3; 9 bases line up with TRBD2. Germline loops: CDR1 SGDLS, CDR2 YYNGEE. V shed 4 bases and J 2 bases; nucleotides not matched to a gene: 5. The CDR3 is made up of 15 amino acids. The CDR3 here is CASSRRGGYTDTQYF. As DNA, the CDR3 is TGTGCCAGCAGCAGGCGGGGGGGCTACACAGATACGCAGTATTTT. Looking up the rest from reference TRBV9 and TRBJ2-3 gives the full variable domain: DSGVTQTPKHLITATGQRVTLRCSPRSGDLSVYWYQQSLDQGLQFLIQYYNGEERAKGNILERFSAQQFPDLHSELNLSSLELGDSALYFCASSRRGGYTDTQYFGPGTRLTVL.

The chain couples TRBV4-3 to TRBJ2-3; 9 bases line up with TRBD2. Per the germline V gene, CDR1 is LGHNA and CDR2 is YSLEER. The CDR3 is 17 residues long. V was clipped by 1 base and J by 6 bases; unmatched bases: 11. For the CDR3, the DNA is TGCGCCAGCAGCCAAGGGCGGGGTAGCGGGGGTGGGGATACGCAGTATTTT. This codes for CASSQGRGSGGGDTQYF.

The chain joins TRBV25-1 to TRBJ2-1; TRBD2 aligns across 12 bases. The CDR3 totals 15 residues. Trimming cost V 3 bases and J 6 bases; bases outside gene matches: 3. The germline gives CDR1 MGHDK, CDR2 SYGVNS. The CDR3 is CASSDGGLAGNEQFF. CDR3 DNA sequence: TGTGCCAGCAGTGATGGGGGACTAGCGGGCAATGAGCAGTTCTTC.

The chain employs TRBV9 and TRBJ2-7, with 10 bases fitting TRBD2. J lost 6 bases, V lost 3 bases, and 9 bases had no gene match. The CDR3 loop spans 15 amino acids. Germline V CDR1 and CDR2: SGDLS, YYNGEE. This CDR3 reads CASSAASGRVGEQYF. The DNA for the CDR3 is TGTGCCAGCAGCGCCGCTAGCGGGAGAGTTGGCGAGCAGTACTTC.

This clone has more than one count but fewer than ten. DNA of the CDR3: TGTGCCAGCAGCTTAGGACAGGGCGCTTTCTACGAGCAGTACTTC. Its protein product is CASSLGQGAFYEQYF. This chain uses TRBV11-1 with TRBJ2-7; 7 nucleotides match TRBD1. The ends lost 1 base at V and 3 bases at J; junction bases unmatched: 6. Germline CDR1 reads SGHAT; CDR2 reads FQDESV (reference sequence). There are 15 residues in the CDR3. Together with reference TRBV11-1 and TRBJ2-7, the CDR3 gives the full variable domain: EAEVAQSPRYKITEKSQAVAFWCDPISGHATLYWYRQILGQGPELLVQFQDESVVDDSQLPKDRFSAERLKGVDSTLKIQPAELGDSAMYLCASSLGQGAFYEQYFGPGTRLTVT.

This clone appeared once. This chain links TRBV6-5 with TRBJ2-5, with 7 bases lining up with TRBD2. The CDR3 has 14 amino acids. The trim removed 5 bases at V and 7 bases at J, leaving 10 bases unmatched. Per the germline V gene, CDR1 is MNHEY and CDR2 is SVGAGI. The DNA for the CDR3 is TGTGCCAGCAGTCCCGGGACCCGCGGGGGGACCCAGTACTTC. This codes for CASSPGTRGGTQYF.

The chain couples TRBV29-1 to TRBJ2-7, with 11 bases that match TRBD2. This CDR3 comprises 16 residues. Germline V gives CDR1 SQVTM, CDR2 ANQGSEA. V shed 6 bases and J 0 bases; nucleotides not matched to a gene: 10. CDR3 in DNA: TGCAGCGTGTCGACTAGCGGGGCCCCGCTCTCCTACGAGCAGTACTTC. Translated, it gives CSVSTSGAPLSYEQYF.

The chain combines TRBV5-1 with TRBJ2-1, with 10 bases lining up with TRBD2. The J segment lost 5 bases and the V segment lost 2 bases, leaving 4 bases of the junction unmatched. The CDR3 contains 15 residues. Germline assignment: CDR1 SGHRS and CDR2 YFSETQ. The CDR3 reads CASSFLAGAHNEQFF. The CDR3 DNA is TGCGCCAGCAGCTTCCTAGCGGGAGCGCACAATGAGCAGTTCTTC.

The chain has TRBV6-4 and TRBJ1-4; 9 bases match TRBD1. The V gene end was trimmed by 2 bases and the J gene end by 8 bases; junction bases not matched to a gene: 9. In germline, CDR1 is MRHNA, CDR2 SNTAGT. The CDR3 runs 16 residues. CDR3 sequence (DNA): TGTGCCAGCAGTGACCGGAAACAGGGGGCCAGAGAAAAACTGTTTTTT. As protein: CASSDRKQGAREKLFF.

This clone was detected only once. This rearrangement joins TRBV7-2 to TRBJ1-4; D is possibly TRBD1 (5 bases). The CDR3 length is 13 residues. The germline V gene encodes CDR1 SGHTA and CDR2 FQGNSA. Trimming took off 5 bases at V and 11 bases at J, with 15 bases between the two ends. CDR3 amino acids: CASSPGQGRKLFF. As DNA, the CDR3 is TGTGCCAGCAGCCCAGGACAAGGGCGGAAACTGTTTTTT.

The chain employs TRBV2 and TRBJ2-7; D may be TRBD2 (5 bases). V gave up 8 bases and J gave up 4 bases, with 12 bases separating them. This CDR3 contains 12 residues. Germline CDR1 is SNHLY and CDR2 is FYNNEI. The DNA of the CDR3 is TGTGCCAGCGACCTAGCCAGTTACGAGCAGTACTTC. It codes for CASDLASYEQYF.

This clone was observed once. The chain links TRBV2 to TRBJ1-6; the D gene is possibly TRBD1 (5 bases). There are 15 residues in the CDR3. The germline V gene encodes CDR1 SNHLY and CDR2 FYNNEI. Between the trimmed V and J ends, which lost 6 bases and 14 bases, there was a span of 23 bases. The CDR3 DNA sequence: TGTGCCAGCAGGATCGACAGTCTTCTTAATTCGGCCCTCCACTTT. It translates to CASRIDSLLNSALHF.

This clone was found once. This chain joins TRBV6-1 and TRBJ2-1; 9 bases map to TRBD2. Germline V gene lookup returns CDR1 MNHNS and CDR2 SASEGT. Germline trimming cut 3 bases from V and 9 bases from J; bases unmatched to any gene: 6. This CDR3 contains 14 residues. The CDR3 coding sequence is TGTGCCAGCAGTGATCGAGGCGGGAGGGCTGAGCAGTTCTTC. Amino acids: CASSDRGGRAEQFF.

The genes are TRBV5-1 and TRBJ1-1; 8 bases line up with TRBD1. The ends lost 3 bases at V and 1 base at J; junction bases unmatched: 5. CDR3 length: 15 residues. Germline V gives CDR1 SGHRS, CDR2 YFSETQ. The DNA of the CDR3 is TGCGCCAGCAGCTACAGACAGGGGTGGAACACTGAAGCTTTCTTT. It yields the protein CASSYRQGWNTEAFF.

The V gene is TRBV7-3, the J gene TRBJ2-1; weak D call: TRBD1 (6 bases). Germline values: CDR1 SGHTA, CDR2 FQGTGA. Trimming removed 6 bases at V and 15 bases at J, with 18 bases between. The CDR3 is 12 residues long. The CDR3 bases are TGTGCCAGCAGTACTCCCAGGGGCCCGGGGTTCTTC. Protein product: CASSTPRGPGFF.